This T cell receptor beta chain was captured by sequencing in a study of human CD8 memory T cell subsets. Whole-study results and caveats: The study sequenced T cell receptor beta chains only. Estimation with Chao1 suggested higher diversity among stem-like memory T cells relative to precursor exhausted T cells.

A UMI-labeled 5' RACE approach was the method that produced the TCR beta libraries. Using the 5' RACE reads, TCRdb records one entry per CDR3 protein without DNA. This sample's table has about 5,500 distinct CDR3 sequences. In regard to this clonotype: Its antigen is unidentified.

The CDR3 length is 15 residues. From germline, CDR1 is SEHNR and CDR2 FQNEAQ (reference sequence). The origin of this receptor is a human donor in good health. Source material: CD8+ T cells from PBMCs. The rearrangement uses TRBV7-9 and TRBJ2-3; the D gene TCRdb calls, TRBD1, cannot be checked with no DNA. The CDR3 spells CASSPWTGYTDTQYF.